The entry below gives a single T cell receptor (beta chain) sequence along with its context. This sample is drawn from a study of technical replicates of blood from a few donors. The table came from immunoSEQ multiplex PCR; TCRdb's copy has only in-frame clones and leaves some out. Of some 96,000 clones listed, 90% to 97% are singletons. Germline CDR1 reads MNHEY; CDR2 reads SVGAGI. Trimming removed 6 bases from V and 2 bases from J; junction bases left unmatched: 10. The CDR3 has 15 amino acids. The gene calls are TRBV6-5 and TRBJ2-7; 7 bases align to TRBD2. The sequence derives from a human donor in good health. Material for sequencing was T cells isolated from PBMCs. The DNA for the CDR3 is TGTGCCAGCAGGGCGTCCGGGACTAACCCCTACGAGCAGTACTTC. As protein: CASRASGTNPYEQYF.